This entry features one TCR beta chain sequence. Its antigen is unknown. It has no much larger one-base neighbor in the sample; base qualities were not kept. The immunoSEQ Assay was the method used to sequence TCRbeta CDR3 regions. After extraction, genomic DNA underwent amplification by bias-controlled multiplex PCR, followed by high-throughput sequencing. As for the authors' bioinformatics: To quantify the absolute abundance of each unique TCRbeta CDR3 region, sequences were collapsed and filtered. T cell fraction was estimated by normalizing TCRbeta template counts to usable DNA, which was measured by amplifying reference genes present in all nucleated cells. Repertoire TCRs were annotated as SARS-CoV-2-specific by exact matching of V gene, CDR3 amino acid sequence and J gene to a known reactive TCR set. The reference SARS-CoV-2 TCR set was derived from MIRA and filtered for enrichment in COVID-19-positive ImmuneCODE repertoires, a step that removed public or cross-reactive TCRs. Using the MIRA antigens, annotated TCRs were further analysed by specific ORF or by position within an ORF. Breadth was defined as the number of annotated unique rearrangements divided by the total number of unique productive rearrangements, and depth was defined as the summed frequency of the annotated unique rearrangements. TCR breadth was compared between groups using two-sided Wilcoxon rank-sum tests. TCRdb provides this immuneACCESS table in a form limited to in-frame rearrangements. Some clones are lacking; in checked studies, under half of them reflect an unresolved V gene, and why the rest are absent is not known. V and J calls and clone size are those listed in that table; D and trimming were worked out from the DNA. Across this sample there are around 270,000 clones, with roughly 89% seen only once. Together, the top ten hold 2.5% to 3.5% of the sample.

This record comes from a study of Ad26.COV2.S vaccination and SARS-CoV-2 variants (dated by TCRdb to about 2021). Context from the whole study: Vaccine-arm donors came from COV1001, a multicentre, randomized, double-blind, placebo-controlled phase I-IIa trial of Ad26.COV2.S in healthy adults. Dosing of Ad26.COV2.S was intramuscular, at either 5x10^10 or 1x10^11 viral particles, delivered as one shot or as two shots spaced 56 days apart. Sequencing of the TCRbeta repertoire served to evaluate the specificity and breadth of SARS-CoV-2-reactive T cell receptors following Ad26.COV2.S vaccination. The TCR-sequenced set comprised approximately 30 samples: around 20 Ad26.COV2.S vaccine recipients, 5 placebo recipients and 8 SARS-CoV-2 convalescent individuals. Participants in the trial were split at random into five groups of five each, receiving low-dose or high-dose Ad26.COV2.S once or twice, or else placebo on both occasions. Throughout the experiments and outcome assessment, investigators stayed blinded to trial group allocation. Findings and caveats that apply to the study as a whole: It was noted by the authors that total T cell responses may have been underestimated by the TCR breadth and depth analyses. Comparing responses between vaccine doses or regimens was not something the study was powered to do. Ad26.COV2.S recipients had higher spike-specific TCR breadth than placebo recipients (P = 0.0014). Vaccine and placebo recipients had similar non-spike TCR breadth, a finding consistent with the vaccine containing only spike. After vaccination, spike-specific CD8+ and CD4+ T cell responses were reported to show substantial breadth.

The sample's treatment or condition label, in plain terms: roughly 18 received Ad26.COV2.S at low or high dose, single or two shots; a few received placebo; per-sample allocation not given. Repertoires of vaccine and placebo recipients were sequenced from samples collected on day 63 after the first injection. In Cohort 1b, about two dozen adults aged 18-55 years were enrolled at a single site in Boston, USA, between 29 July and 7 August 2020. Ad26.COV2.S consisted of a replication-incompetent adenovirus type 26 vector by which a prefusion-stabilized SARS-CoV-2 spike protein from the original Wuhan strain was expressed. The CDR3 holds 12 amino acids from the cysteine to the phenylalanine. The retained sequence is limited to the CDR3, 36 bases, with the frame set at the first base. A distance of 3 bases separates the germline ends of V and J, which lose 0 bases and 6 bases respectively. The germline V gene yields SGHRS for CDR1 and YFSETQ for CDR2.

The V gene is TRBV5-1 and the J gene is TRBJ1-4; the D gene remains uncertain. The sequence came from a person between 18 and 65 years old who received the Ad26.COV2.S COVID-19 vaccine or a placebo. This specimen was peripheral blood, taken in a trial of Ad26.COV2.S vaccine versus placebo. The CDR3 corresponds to CASSLDHEKLFF. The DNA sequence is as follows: TGCGCCAGCAGCTTGGACCATGAAAAACTGTTTTTT.